This T cell receptor (beta chain) was profiled in a study of blood T cell repertoires in COVID-19. On the study more broadly: Some COVID-19 samples were acute and others convalescent; all came from the United States, Italy and Spain. PBMCs, B-cell-depleted T cells, or T cells were the source of the cDNA or gDNA that made up the material.

CDR3 length: 16 amino acids. Unmatched junction bases numbered 13, after V lost 6 bases and J lost 7 bases. The germline V gene encodes CDR1 KGHDR and CDR2 SFDVKD. Profiling relied on immunoSEQ multiplex PCR, and the TCRdb table lists in-frame clones only, not all of them. The sample contains around 140,000 clones, roughly 88% of which appear only once. Sequenced input: peripheral blood. The rearrangement uses TRBV24-1 and TRBJ2-3; 9 bases line up with TRBD1. The sequence derives from a man between 60 and 70 years old with active or convalescent COVID-19. This CDR3 reads CATSSPSGTGSNTQYF. The CDR3 nucleotides read TGTGCCACCAGTTCCCCTTCTGGGACAGGGTCTAATACGCAGTATTTT.